This T cell receptor beta chain was documented in a study of blood T cell repertoires in COVID-19. Whole-study context: Sites in the United States, Italy and Spain provided acute and convalescent COVID-19 samples. In each case, the material was cDNA or gDNA derived from T cells, B-cell-depleted T cells, or PBMCs.

The CDR3 extends over 13 amino acids. The germline CDR1 and CDR2 sequences are KGHDR and SFDVKD. V was clipped by 5 bases and J by 8 bases, with 11 bases between them. How the authors handled the data: Quantification of nucleated cells was approximated via reference gene primer amplification. TCRdb keeps only in-frame clones here, not all; method: immunoSEQ multiplex PCR. The V and J calls and clone size come from that table; D and trimming were worked out from the DNA. The sample records roughly 220,000 clones, roughly 80% being singletons. The chain is built from TRBV24-1 and TRBJ1-4; the D is unclear. The TCR was taken from a man aged 25-45 years with active or convalescent COVID-19. The sample taken for sequencing was peripheral blood. This chain's CDR3 is CATSGRKGEKLFF. The CDR3 nucleotides are TGTGCCACCAGTGGGAGGAAGGGAGAAAAACTGTTTTTT.